This TCR beta chain was sequenced in a study of regulatory T cells in long-lasting Graves disease. Looking at the study overall: Persistent Graves' disease denoted over 5 years of antithyroid drugs plus positive TSH receptor antibodies.

V lost 3 bases and J 4 bases, leaving 15 bases between the germline ends. The V gene's germline CDR1 is MNHNS and CDR2 SASEGT. CDR3 length: 15 amino acids. The time point is: persistent/refractory GD, antithyroid drugs over 5 years with positive TRAb. Scientists built the TCR library using RNA that was extracted from PBMCs. EDTA tubes were used for drawing approximately 9 milliliters of peripheral blood. Study-wide points: Because few samples were included, accuracy may have been lower.

With iRepertoire HTBI primers and Arm-PCR of CDR3 regions, TCR beta libraries were built. Each CDR3 protein is one row after TCRdb ran MiXCR on the multiplex PCR reads. Of over 650,000 distinct CDR3 sequences detected, roughly 30% appear once; the ten largest clones hold 40% to 55%. This clonotype showed up many times. Its antigen is currently unknown. The sequence was collected from a female donor with Graves disease. The J gene is TRBJ1-2, the V gene TRBV6-1; D may be TRBD1 (6 bases). This sample comprised peripheral blood mononuclear cells (PBMCs), obtained when the disease was refractory, from a patient treated with antithyroid drugs. The DNA of the CDR3 is TGTGCCAGCAGTGATCGTCCCGGGACAAGCTATGGCTACACCTTC. Residues: CASSDRPGTSYGYTF.